This TCR beta chain was retrieved from a study of blood T cell repertoires in COVID-19. The V gene lost 4 bases and the J gene lost 0 bases, with 10 bases spanning the gap. Looked up from germline, CDR1 is LGHNA and CDR2 is YSLEER. The CDR3 is 15 amino acids. Authors' processing steps: Nucleated cell number was recorded as an estimate derived from reference gene primer amplification. Here immunoSEQ multiplex PCR was the method, and the copy in TCRdb shows in-frame clones only, minus some. V and J calls and clone size are given by that table; D and trimming were obtained from the DNA. The repertoire holds hundreds of thousands of clones, with approximately 90% as singletons.

This TCR was sampled from a woman aged 18 to 35 who had recovered from COVID-19. The chain links TRBV4-3 to TRBJ2-1; D possibly corresponds to TRBD2 (5 bases). The sequencing sample was made of peripheral blood. CDR3 sequence (DNA): TGCGCCAGCAGCCGGGAGCACAGCTCCTACAATGAGCAGTTCTTC. Its protein is CASSREHSSYNEQFF.